There are a few counts of the clone carrying this T cell receptor beta chain. This specimen belongs to a study of T cells after yellow fever vaccination. Germline CDR1 is SGHTA and CDR2 is FQGNSA. The CDR3 loop spans 14 amino acids. Germline trimming cut 8 bases from V and 0 bases from J; bases unmatched to any gene: 6. TCRdb called the 5' RACE reads again in MiXCR, with one record for every CDR3 protein. The table records about 350,000 distinct CDR3 sequences, about 7.8% of them present only once. The receptor comes from a man between 18 and 29 years old who received the YFV17D yellow fever vaccine. This chain uses TRBV7-2 with TRBJ2-5, with 7 nucleotides matching TRBD2. This specimen was PBMCs, taken about 49 days after the first yellow fever vaccination. CDR3 in amino acids: CASPGGGNQETQYF. The CDR3 coding sequence is TGTGCCAGCCCTGGGGGGGGAAACCAAGAGACCCAGTACTTC.